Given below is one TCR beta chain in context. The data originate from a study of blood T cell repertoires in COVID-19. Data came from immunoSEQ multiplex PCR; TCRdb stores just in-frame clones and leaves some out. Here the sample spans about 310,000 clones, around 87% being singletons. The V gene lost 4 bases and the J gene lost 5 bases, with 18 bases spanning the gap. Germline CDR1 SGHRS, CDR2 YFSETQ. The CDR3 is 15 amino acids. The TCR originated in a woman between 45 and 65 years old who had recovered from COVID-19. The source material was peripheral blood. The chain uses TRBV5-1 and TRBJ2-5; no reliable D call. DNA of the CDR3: TGCGCCAGCAGCAAAAAAACGGGTTCCGGGGAGACCCAGTACTTC. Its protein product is CASSKKTGSGETQYF.